The TCR beta chain described here comes from a study of breast tumors, draining lymph nodes, adjacent tissues. A word on this clonotype: The antigen is unknown.

Breast cancer patients provided tissue from their axillary draining lymph nodes. Germline V gene lookup returns CDR1 SGHTS and CDR2 YDEGEE. V lost 0 bases, J lost 12 bases, and 14 bases stayed unmatched. There are 16 residues in the CDR3. Study observations and caveats: Tumor and nontumor repertoires were significantly more similar in luminal-like than in basal-like breast cancer. Tumor repertoires ranked between lymph nodes and nontumor tissue in diversity, with V and J gene preferences. Most tumor T cells seemingly derive from lymph node, then expand in tumor.

TCRdb itself ran the multiplex PCR reads through MiXCR, one entry per CDR3 protein. The sample has approximately 190,000 distinct CDR3 sequences; roughly 29% are singletons. The receptor comes from a female donor with breast cancer. Some clones in this sample may be carry-over from other donors' samples. The sample was axillary lymph node tissue. This chain connects TRBV5-8 to TRBJ1-4; TRBD1 aligns across 7 bases. The DNA for the CDR3 is TGTGCCAGCAGCTTGGGTTGGGACAGACTCTCTGCGGAACTGTTTTTT. This translates into CASSLGWDRLSAELFF.